The 15 T cell receptor beta chains listed next were all sequenced from one sample in a study of blood T cell repertoires in COVID-19. TCRdb's copy holds only in-frame clones and misses some; the assay was immunoSEQ multiplex PCR. The data show tens of thousands of clones, 75% to 90% seen once. The sample consisted of peripheral blood. The receptors were gathered from a man aged 40-49 years with COVID-19, enrolled during active disease.

This clone showed up just a few times. The gene calls are TRBV5-1 and TRBJ2-7; 8 bases are a match to TRBD1. Trimming at V came to 4 bases and at J to 6 bases, leaving 9 bases not matched to a gene. The CDR3 covers 14 residues. Looked up from germline, CDR1 is SGHRS and CDR2 is YFSETQ. The CDR3: CASSTGTGTGEQYF. CDR3 in DNA: TGCGCCAGCAGCACCGGGACAGGCACAGGCGAGCAGTACTTC. Supplemented by reference TRBV5-1 and TRBJ2-7, the full variable domain reads KAGVTQTPRYLIKTRGQQVTLSCSPISGHRSVSWYQQTPGQGLQFLFEYFSETQRNKGNFPGRFSGRQFSNSRSEMNVSTLELGDSALYLCASSTGTGTGEQYFGPGTRLTVT.

The chain has TRBV10-3 and TRBJ2-3; the D gene is possibly TRBD2 (7 bases). CDR3 size: 14 residues. V lost 11 bases to trimming and J lost 9 bases, with 24 bases between them. The V gene's germline CDR1 is ENHRY and CDR2 SYGVKD. For the CDR3, the DNA is TGTGCCGCCCACCCCGGGGGGCCTCAGGAGACGCAGTATTTT. Translating gives CAAHPGGPQETQYF.

V usage is TRBV29-1 and J usage is TRBJ2-5, with D unclear. V dropped 7 bases and J dropped 2 bases, with 5 bases sitting between them. Germline V gene data show CDR1 as SQVTM and CDR2 as ANQGSEA. The CDR3 runs to 10 residues. In DNA, the CDR3 is TGCAGCGCTAAACAAGAGACCCAGTACTTC. Amino acid sequence: CSAKQETQYF.

This chain uses TRBV6-5 with TRBJ1-5, with 9 bases matching TRBD1. The trim removed 7 bases at V and 11 bases at J, leaving 12 bases unmatched. In germline, CDR1 is MNHEY, CDR2 SVGAGI. The CDR3 covers 14 residues. The CDR3: CASNPTGGSLSQHF. The CDR3 DNA sequence: TGTGCCAGCAATCCGACAGGGGGAAGTTTGTCCCAGCATTTT.

This sequence joins TRBV19 and TRBJ1-2; 8 bases match TRBD1. V shed 10 bases, J shed 4 bases, and the junction held 8 bases outside the gene matches. There are 13 residues in the CDR3. The germline gives CDR1 LNHDA, CDR2 SQIVND (reference sequence). CDR3 residues: CATKGQGGYGYTF. CDR3 nucleotide sequence: TGTGCCACCAAAGGACAGGGTGGCTATGGCTACACCTTC.

This chain joins TRBV6-1 and TRBJ1-2; D gene ambiguous. V was clipped by 3 bases and J by 6 bases, with 20 bases between them. Germline CDR1 is MNHNS and CDR2 is SASEGT. The CDR3 sequence is 16 residues long. CDR3 sequence (DNA): TGTGCCAGCAGTGATCTCTCCGGGGTCCAAATAGATGGCTACACCTTC. This sequence encodes CASSDLSGVQIDGYTF.

The chain couples TRBV18 to TRBJ2-7; 12 bases match TRBD2. From germline, CDR1 is KGHSH and CDR2 LQKENI. V lost 3 bases, J lost 7 bases, and 7 bases stayed unmatched. The CDR3 runs to 15 residues. CDR3 protein: CASSPPGLAGLEQYF. The CDR3 DNA sequence: TGTGCCAGCTCACCGCCGGGACTAGCGGGCCTTGAGCAGTACTTC.

The rearrangement uses TRBV30 and TRBJ2-7; D is unclear. The length of the CDR3 is 13 residues. Germline-derived CDR1 and CDR2 are GTSNPN and SVGIG (reference sequence). The ends were cut back, 3 bases at V and 6 bases at J, with 15 bases in the middle. In DNA form, the CDR3 reads TGTGCCTGGAGAAACATCACAACCTTCGAGCAGTACTTC. It encodes CAWRNITTFEQYF. Combining the CDR3 with reference TRBV30 and TRBJ2-7 gives the whole variable domain SQTIHQWPATLVQPVGSPLSLECTVEGTSNPNLYWYRQAAGRGLQLLFYSVGIGQISSEVPQNLSASRPQDRQFILSSKKLLLSDSGFYLCAWRNITTFEQYFGPGTRLTVT.

This rearrangement joins TRBV10-3 to TRBJ1-4; D unclear. This CDR3 has 12 amino acids. Trimming took 11 bases from V and 8 from J, leaving 15 bases between them. In germline, CDR1 is ENHRY, CDR2 SYGVKD. The CDR3: CAARAGDEKLFF. The CDR3 region has the DNA TGTGCCGCGAGAGCGGGTGACGAAAAACTGTTTTTT.

As DNA, the CDR3 is TGTGCCAGCAGCTATTCGGGGGACGGGAACACTGAAGCTTTCTTT. As protein: CASSYSGDGNTEAFF. This rearrangement joins TRBV11-2 to TRBJ1-1, with D tentatively TRBD1 (5 bases). Trimming removed 4 bases at V and 1 base at J, with 13 bases between. Per germline, CDR1 SGHAT and CDR2 FQNNGV. The CDR3 loop spans 15 amino acids.

The chain joins TRBV29-1 to TRBJ2-2; 8 nucleotides align to TRBD1. CDR3 length equals 15 residues. Per germline, CDR1 SQVTM and CDR2 ANQGSEA. Germline trimming cut 4 bases from V and 1 base from J; bases unmatched to any gene: 5. CDR3 region: CSVVGGTGNTGELFF. The CDR3 DNA reads as TGCAGCGTTGTCGGAGGGACAGGGAACACCGGGGAGCTGTTTTTT.

V gene TRBV5-5 combines with J gene TRBJ2-5; TRBD1 matches 9 bases. After removal of 4 bases from V and 2 bases from J, the junction contained 9 bases not matched to a gene. CDR3 size: 16 residues. Germline CDR1 SGHKS, CDR2 YYEKEE (reference sequence). Written as DNA, the CDR3 is TGTGCCAGCAGCCGACAGGGGGTCCAGAGTCAAGAGACCCAGTACTTC. Protein sequence: CASSRQGVQSQETQYF.

The chain carries TRBV10-3 and TRBJ2-2, with 9 bases that match TRBD2. From germline, CDR1 is ENHRY and CDR2 SYGVKD. This CDR3 is built from 13 residues. In DNA, the CDR3 is TGTGCGGCGGGGGGGCCGGACACCGGGGAGCTGTTTTTT. It codes for CAAGGPDTGELFF.

The chain joins TRBV7-2 to TRBJ2-3; 12 nucleotides match TRBD1. Germline CDR1 reads SGHTA; CDR2 reads FQGNSA. The CDR3 has 16 residues. V lost 5 bases and J lost 4; bases outside the gene matches: 7. CDR3 in amino acids: CASSGSGTGGADTQYF. DNA for the CDR3: TGTGCCAGCAGCGGATCCGGGACAGGGGGCGCAGATACGCAGTATTTT.

The V gene is TRBV29-1, the J gene TRBJ1-1; tentatively, D is TRBD1 (5 bases). The CDR3 runs to 12 residues. Per germline, CDR1 SQVTM and CDR2 ANQGSEA. Trimming took off 7 bases at V and 6 bases at J, with 15 bases between the two ends. The CDR3 DNA sequence: TGCAGCGCGATCAAAACAGGTTCTGAAGCTTTCTTT. It specifies CSAIKTGSEAFF.